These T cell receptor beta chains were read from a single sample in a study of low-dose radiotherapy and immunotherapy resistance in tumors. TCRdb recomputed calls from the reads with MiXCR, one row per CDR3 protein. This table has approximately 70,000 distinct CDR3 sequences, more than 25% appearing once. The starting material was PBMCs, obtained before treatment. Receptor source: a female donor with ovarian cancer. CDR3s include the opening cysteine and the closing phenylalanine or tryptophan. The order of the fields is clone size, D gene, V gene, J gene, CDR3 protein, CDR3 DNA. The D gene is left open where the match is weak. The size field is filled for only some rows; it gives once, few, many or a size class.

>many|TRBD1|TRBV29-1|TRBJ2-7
CSVARDSPGEQYF
TGCAGCGTCGCCCGGGACAGCCCTGGCGAGCAGTACTTC
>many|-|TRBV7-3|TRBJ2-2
CASSRQGRNTGELFF
TGTGCCAGCAGCCGCCAGGGTAGAAACACCGGGGAGCTGTTTTTT
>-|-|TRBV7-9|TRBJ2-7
CASSIGSGGYEQYF
TGTGCCAGCAGCATCGGATCAGGCGGCTACGAGCAGTACTTC
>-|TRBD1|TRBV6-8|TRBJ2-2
CASRSRTGGGRGELFF
TGTGCCAGCAGGAGCAGGACAGGGGGCGGTCGCGGGGAGCTGTTTTTT
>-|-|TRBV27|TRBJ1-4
CASSLFPPTTNEKLFF
TGTGCCAGCAGTTTATTCCCACCAACAACTAATGAAAAACTGTTTTTT
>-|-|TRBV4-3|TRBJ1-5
CASSQEERPINQPQHF
TGCGCCAGCAGCCAAGAGGAGAGGCCAATCAATCAGCCCCAGCATTTT
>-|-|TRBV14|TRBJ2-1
CASSVQGQWGNEQFF
TGTGCCAGCAGCGTACAGGGACAATGGGGCAATGAGCAGTTCTTC
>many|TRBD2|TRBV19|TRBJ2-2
CASRGLAGDAGELFF
TGTGCCAGTAGGGGACTAGCGGGAGACGCCGGGGAGCTGTTTTTT
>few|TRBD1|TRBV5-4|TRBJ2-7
CASSSTGAEQYF
TGTGCCAGCAGCAGTACAGGGGCCGAGCAGTACTTC
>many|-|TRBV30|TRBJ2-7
CAWSLSMDEQYF
TGTGCCTGGAGCTTAAGTATGGACGAGCAGTACTTC
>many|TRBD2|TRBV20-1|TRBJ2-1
CSARISLAGGTNEQFF
TGCAGTGCTAGAATTTCACTAGCGGGAGGGACCAATGAGCAGTTCTTC
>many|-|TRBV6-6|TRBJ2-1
CASRNGVINEQFF
TGTGCCAGCAGAAACGGGGTGATAAATGAGCAGTTCTTC
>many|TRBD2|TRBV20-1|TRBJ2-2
CSALYRLAGGVGGELFF
TGCAGTGCTCTATACCGACTAGCGGGAGGAGTTGGGGGGGAGCTGTTTTTT
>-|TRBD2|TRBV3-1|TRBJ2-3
CASSQAGGGRSDTQYF
TGTGCCAGCAGCCAAGCGGGCGGGGGGCGGTCAGATACGCAGTATTTT
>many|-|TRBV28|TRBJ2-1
CASGSGLTFPVNEQFF
TGTGCCAGCGGATCGGGTCTCACTTTTCCCGTCAATGAGCAGTTCTTC
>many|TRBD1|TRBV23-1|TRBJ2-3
CASSPWVGTGNRDTQYF
TGCGCCAGCAGTCCATGGGTCGGGACAGGGAATAGAGATACGCAGTATTTT
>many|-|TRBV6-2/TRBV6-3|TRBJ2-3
CASSYSIRGRTDTQYF
TGTGCCAGCAGTTACTCGATAAGGGGCCGTACAGATACGCAGTATTTT
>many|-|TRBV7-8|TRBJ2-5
CASSSPSDLQETQYF
TGTGCCAGCAGCTCGCCGTCTGATTTACAAGAGACCCAGTACTTC
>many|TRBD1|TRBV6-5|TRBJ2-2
CASSQGAGELFF
TGTGCCAGCAGCCAGGGGGCCGGGGAGCTGTTTTTT
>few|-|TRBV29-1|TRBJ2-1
CSVRRGRNEQFF
TGCAGCGTTCGTCGGGGGCGCAATGAGCAGTTCTTC
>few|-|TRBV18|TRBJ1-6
CASSPSTGGSPLHF
TGTGCCAGCTCACCTTCGACAGGCGGTTCACCCCTCCACTTT
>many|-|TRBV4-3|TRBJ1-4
CASSPQSLGAGKLFF
TGCGCCAGCAGCCCACAAAGTTTGGGAGCGGGAAAACTGTTTTTT
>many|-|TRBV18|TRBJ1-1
CASSPRQGTEAFF
TGTGCCAGCTCACCCCGTCAGGGGACTGAAGCTTTCTTT
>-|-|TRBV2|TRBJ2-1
CASSERRAGSYNEQFF
TGTGCCAGCAGTGAACGGAGAGCAGGGTCCTACAATGAGCAGTTCTTC
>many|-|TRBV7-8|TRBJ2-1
CASSLRSNEQFF
TGTGCCAGCAGCTTGAGGTCGAATGAGCAGTTCTTC
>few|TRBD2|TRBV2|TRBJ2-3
CASSESAGDLTDTQYF
TGTGCCAGCAGTGAGTCTGCGGGGGACCTCACAGATACGCAGTATTTT
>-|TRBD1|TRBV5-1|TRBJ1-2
CASSLEGQGVGITF
TGCGCCAGCAGCTTGGAAGGACAGGGGGTCGGAATCACCTTC
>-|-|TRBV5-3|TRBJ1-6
CASSLVNSPLHF
TGTGCCAGCAGCTTGGTTAATTCACCCCTCCACTTT
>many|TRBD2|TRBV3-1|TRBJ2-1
CASSRPSGGAPNEQFF
TGTGCCAGCAGCCGCCCTAGCGGGGGGGCCCCAAATGAGCAGTTCTTC
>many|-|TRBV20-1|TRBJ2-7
CSARTRYEQYF
TGCAGTGCTAGAACACGCTACGAGCAGTACTTC
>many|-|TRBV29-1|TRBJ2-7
CSVEEGSGSYEQYF
TGCAGCGTTGAAGAGGGCTCGGGATCCTACGAGCAGTACTTC
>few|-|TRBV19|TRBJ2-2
CASGMGTVGELFF
TGTGCCAGTGGGATGGGGACGGTCGGGGAGCTGTTTTTT
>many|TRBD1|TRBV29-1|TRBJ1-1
CSVDTGGLENAFF
TGCAGCGTCGATACAGGGGGCCTTGAGAATGCTTTCTTT
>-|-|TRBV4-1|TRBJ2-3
CASSQDLLNTQYF
TGTGCCAGCAGCCAAGATCTGTTGAATACACAGTATTTT
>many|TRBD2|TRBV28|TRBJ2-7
CASSLRLAGAEQYF
TGTGCCAGCAGTTTGCGTCTAGCGGGAGCCGAGCAGTACTTC
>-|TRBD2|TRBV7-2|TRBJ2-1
CASSVAGEFNKQFF
TGTGCCAGCAGCGTGGCGGGAGAGTTCAATAAGCAGTTCTTC
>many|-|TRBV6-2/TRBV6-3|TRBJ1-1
CASRTAQLEAFF
TGTGCCAGCAGGACAGCACAACTAGAAGCTTTCTTT
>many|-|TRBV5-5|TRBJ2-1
CASSPRWAGNEQFF
TGTGCCAGCAGCCCCCGTTGGGCAGGCAATGAGCAGTTCTTC
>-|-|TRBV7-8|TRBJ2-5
CASSRDRETQYF
TGTGCCAGCAGCCGGGACCGCGAGACCCAGTACTTC
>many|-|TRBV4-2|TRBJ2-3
CASSQEPRWAASTDTQYF
TGTGCCAGCAGCCAAGAACCACGTTGGGCGGCTAGCACAGATACGCAGTATTTT
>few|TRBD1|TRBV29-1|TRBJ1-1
CSVQGGTTEAFF
TGCAGCGTGCAAGGGGGCACGACTGAAGCTTTCTTT
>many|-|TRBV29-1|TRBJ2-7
CSVGAKGAYEQYF
TGCAGCGTTGGCGCAAAAGGGGCCTACGAGCAGTACTTC
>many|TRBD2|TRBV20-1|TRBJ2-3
CSASPGLAGYTDTQYF
TGCAGTGCCTCACCTGGACTAGCGGGGTACACAGATACGCAGTATTTT
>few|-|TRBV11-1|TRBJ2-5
CASSLAGGSETQYF
TGTGCCAGCAGCTTAGCCGGTGGTTCGGAGACCCAGTACTTC
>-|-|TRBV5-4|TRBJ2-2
CASSRPPNGELFFF
-